A selection of T cell receptor beta chains follows, all from one sample in a study of beta chain features in type 1 diabetes. Clones were read by immunoSEQ multiplex PCR, and TCRdb kept only the in-frame ones, dropping some. The profile covers approximately 730,000 clones, with over 10% appearing a single time and 0.022% taken by the ten largest. The specimen sequenced was naive CD4+ T cells from blood. These receptors all stem from a man younger than 30 with type 1 diabetes. Both conserved end residues are part of each CDR3. Each record gives: D gene, J gene, clone size, V gene, CDR3 protein, CDR3 DNA. The D gene is left open where the match is weak. Size values are once, few and many counts, or a class for expanded clones, and some rows have none.

.,TRBJ1-4,few,TRBV4-1,CASSQTGTLNEKLFF,TGCGCCAGCAGCCAAACCGGGACACTAAATGAAAAACTGTTTTTT
TRBD1,TRBJ2-7,.,TRBV7-8,CASSLVGTGTFEQYF,TGTGCCAGCAGCTTAGTGGGGACAGGGACCTTCGAGCAGTACTTC
.,TRBJ1-3,few,TRBV7-9,CASSLTSGPLSGNTIYF,TGTGCCAGCAGCTTAACGAGCGGGCCACTCTCTGGAAACACCATATATTTT
.,TRBJ2-2,.,TRBV25-1,CASSEYPRELFF,TGTGCCAGCAGTGAATATCCCCGGGAGCTGTTTTTT
.,TRBJ2-6,few,TRBV2,CASSRRVAGANVLTF,TGTGCCAGCAGTAGGAGGGTGGCTGGGGCCAACGTCCTGACTTTC
TRBD1,TRBJ2-7,.,TRBV28,CASSLVGSWTGSLEEQYF,TGTGCCAGCAGTTTAGTGGGAAGCTGGACAGGGTCCTTGGAGGAGCAGTACTTC
.,TRBJ1-5,.,TRBV4-1,CASSQETDQPQHF,TGCGCCAGCAGCCAAGAGACCGATCAGCCCCAGCATTTT
.,TRBJ2-3,few,TRBV6-5,CASSYHQGSSTDTQYF,TGTGCCAGCAGTTATCATCAGGGATCCTCCACAGATACGCAGTATTTT
.,TRBJ1-1,.,TRBV2,CASSELKGVGNTEAFF,TGTGCCAGCAGTGAATTAAAGGGGGTTGGGAACACTGAAGCTTTCTTT
TRBD1,TRBJ1-5,.,TRBV30,CAWSVQGAQPQHF,TGTGCCTGGAGTGTACAGGGGGCTCAGCCCCAGCATTTT
TRBD2,TRBJ2-3,.,TRBV7-9,CASSPPRGGLDTQYF,TGTGCCAGCAGCCCCCCCCGCGGGGGGCTGGATACGCAGTATTTT
.,TRBJ2-3,few,TRBV7-2,CASSLARFADTQYF,TGTGCCAGCAGCTTAGCGAGGTTCGCAGATACGCAGTATTTT
.,TRBJ2-3,few,TRBV2,CASSDGLIDTQYF,TGTGCCAGCAGTGATGGGTTGATAGATACGCAGTATTTT
.,TRBJ2-7,few,TRBV10-3,CAISEASYEQYF,TGTGCCATCAGTGAGGCCTCCTACGAGCAGTACTTC
TRBD2,TRBJ2-3,.,TRBV2,CASSKRSGGSDTQYF,TGTGCCAGCAGCAAAAGAAGCGGGGGATCAGATACGCAGTATTTT
.,TRBJ1-5,.,TRBV29-1,CSVEWQPNQPQHF,TGCAGCGTTGAGTGGCAGCCGAATCAGCCCCAGCATTTT
.,TRBJ1-6,.,TRBV4-2,CASSQQGNYSPLHF,TGTGCCAGCAGCCAACAGGGAAACTATTCACCCCTCCACTTT
TRBD2,TRBJ2-7,few,TRBV30,CAWSVGLAGGYEQYF,TGTGCCTGGAGTGTAGGGCTAGCGGGGGGCTACGAGCAGTACTTC
TRBD1,TRBJ2-6,few,TRBV5-1,CASMRQGTGGANVLTF,TGCGCCAGCATGAGGCAGGGGACAGGTGGGGCCAACGTCCTGACTTTC
TRBD1,TRBJ1-4,.,TRBV6-1,CASSEGAAGGSREKLFF,TGTGCCAGCAGTGAAGGGGCGGCAGGGGGCTCTAGGGAAAAACTGTTTTTT
.,TRBJ1-1,.,TRBV6-1,CASSELRLNTEAFF,TGTGCCAGCAGTGAATTAAGGTTGAACACTGAAGCTTTCTTT
.,TRBJ1-1,few,TRBV30,CAWRGSSVAFF,TGTGCCTGGAGGGGGTCATCGGTGGCTTTCTTT
.,TRBJ2-7,.,TRBV10-2,CASSGPYEQYF,TGCGCCAGCAGTGGGCCTTACGAGCAGTACTTC
TRBD2,TRBJ2-4,few,TRBV6-1,CASSQLGLANIQYF,TGTGCCAGCAGTCAATTGGGACTAGCGAACATTCAGTACTTC
.,TRBJ2-3,.,TRBV6-5,CASSYAGQGLGTQYF,TGTGCCAGCAGTTACGCAGGGCAGGGGTTGGGTACGCAGTATTTT
.,TRBJ1-5,.,TRBV30,CAWSPDSYSNQPQHF,TGTGCCTGGAGTCCCGACAGTTATAGCAATCAGCCCCAGCATTTT
.,TRBJ1-2,.,TRBV10-2,CASSEINNYGYTF,TGCGCCAGCAGTGAAATCAATAACTATGGCTACACCTTC
TRBD2,TRBJ2-1,.,TRBV14,CASSRSLGGKSYNEQFF,TGTGCCAGCAGCCGTAGCCTCGGGGGGAAATCCTACAATGAGCAGTTCTTC
.,TRBJ2-2,few,TRBV7-3,CASSYSVTDTGELFF,TGTGCCAGCAGCTACTCCGTGACGGACACCGGGGAGCTGTTTTTT
.,TRBJ2-7,few,TRBV2,CASNIWTDSYEQYF,TGTGCCAGCAACATCTGGACTGATTCCTACGAGCAGTACTTC
TRBD1,TRBJ1-1,few,TRBV9,CASSGRDRTEAFF,TGTGCCAGCAGCGGTCGGGACAGAACTGAAGCTTTCTTT
TRBD1,TRBJ2-1,.,TRBV7-9,CASSLAGTGANEQFF,TGTGCCAGCAGCTTGGCCGGGACAGGTGCCAATGAGCAGTTCTTC
.,TRBJ2-1,few,TRBV30,CAWTRAAYNEQFF,TGTGCCTGGACCAGGGCAGCCTACAATGAGCAGTTCTTC
.,TRBJ1-1,few,TRBV6-5,CASSRDSSGGTEAFF,TGTGCCAGCAGTCGAGACAGTTCCGGAGGGACTGAAGCTTTCTTT
.,TRBJ1-3,few,TRBV7-8,CASRGNAGNTIYF,TGTGCCAGCAGGGGCAATGCGGGAAACACCATATATTTT
.,TRBJ1-1,few,TRBV23-1,CARWDKQAEAFF,TGCGCCCGGTGGGACAAACAGGCTGAAGCTTTCTTT
TRBD1,TRBJ2-3,few,TRBV27,CASSPGQGHTDTQYF,TGTGCCAGCAGTCCGGGACAGGGTCACACAGATACGCAGTATTTT
TRBD2,TRBJ2-5,few,TRBV7-2,CASSLVNSGGAETQYF,TGTGCCAGCAGCTTAGTCAATAGCGGGGGGGCTGAGACCCAGTACTTC
.,TRBJ2-1,few,TRBV5-6,CASRGSGEQFF,TGTGCCAGCAGGGGTTCCGGGGAGCAGTTCTTC
.,TRBJ1-1,.,TRBV27,CASSLGPVNTEAFF,TGTGCCAGCAGTTTAGGCCCGGTGAACACTGAAGCTTTCTTT
.,TRBJ1-2,.,TRBV6-5,CASSPRRGDGYTF,TGTGCCAGCAGTCCGCGGCGGGGCGATGGCTACACCTTC
TRBD1,TRBJ1-1,.,TRBV5-4,CASLQGAPGNTEAFF,TGTGCCAGCTTACAGGGGGCGCCGGGGAACACTGAAGCTTTCTTT
TRBD1,TRBJ1-5,.,TRBV30,CAWSPGTGVNQPQHF,TGTGCCTGGAGTCCCGGGACAGGGGTCAATCAGCCCCAGCATTTT
.,TRBJ1-3,.,TRBV7-2,CASSPRVGHSGNTIYF,TGTGCCAGCAGCCCGAGGGTGGGTCACTCTGGAAACACCATATATTTT
.,TRBJ1-5,few,TRBV13,CASSLAGTGSNQPQHF,TGTGCCAGCAGCTTAGCCGGGACGGGTAGCAATCAGCCCCAGCATTTT
.,TRBJ1-3,.,TRBV10-3,CAISEGGGNTIYF,TGTGCCATCAGTGAAGGTGGAGGAAACACCATATATTTT
.,TRBJ1-1,.,TRBV15,CATSRDSLNTEAFF,TGTGCCACCAGCAGAGATTCCCTGAACACTGAAGCTTTCTTT
TRBD1,TRBJ2-5,.,TRBV27,CASSFEGAWETQYF,TGTGCCAGCAGTTTCGAGGGGGCCTGGGAGACCCAGTACTTC
.,TRBJ2-3,once,TRBV9,CASSVERDTQYF,TGTGCCAGCAGCGTAGAGCGAGATACGCAGTATTTT
.,TRBJ2-7,few,TRBV28,CASTQEGVEQYF,TGTGCCAGCACCCAGGAGGGGGTCGAGCAGTACTTC
TRBD1,TRBJ1-2,.,TRBV7-9,CASSTGGAYYGYTF,TGTGCCAGCAGCACAGGGGGCGCTTACTATGGCTACACCTTC
.,TRBJ1-2,.,TRBV11-3,CASSPAEEANYGYTF,TGTGCCAGCAGCCCAGCAGAGGAGGCTAACTATGGCTACACCTTC
.,TRBJ1-1,few,TRBV29-1,CSVGASGTEAFF,TGCAGCGTGGGGGCTTCGGGCACTGAAGCTTTCTTT
TRBD1,TRBJ1-5,few,TRBV5-8,CASNIQGTQPQHF,TGTGCCAGCAACATACAGGGGACTCAGCCCCAGCATTTT